Below are 28 T cell receptor beta chains sequenced from a single sample in a study of blood T cell repertoires in COVID-19. Generated by immunoSEQ multiplex PCR, the TCRdb table keeps only in-frame clones and is missing some. The table has about 78,000 clones, 77% seen once; the top ten hold about a tenth. The sample taken for sequencing was peripheral blood. The origin of the receptors is a human donor in a cohort sampled during active COVID-19.

V gene TRBV9 combines with J gene TRBJ1-6; 9 bases match TRBD1. The J segment lost 9 bases and the V segment lost 5 bases, leaving 6 bases of the junction unmatched. Germline assignment: CDR1 SGDLS and CDR2 YYNGEE. The CDR3 has 14 amino acids. CDR3 amino acids: CASSRTGDGSPLHF. For the CDR3, the DNA is TGTGCCAGCAGTCGGACAGGGGACGGTTCACCCCTCCACTTT. The full variable domain, rest sourced from reference TRBV9 and TRBJ1-6, is DSGVTQTPKHLITATGQRVTLRCSPRSGDLSVYWYQQSLDQGLQFLIQYYNGEERAKGNILERFSAQQFPDLHSELNLSSLELGDSALYFCASSRTGDGSPLHFGNGTRLTVT.

This clone has a handful of counts. V gene TRBV30 combines with J gene TRBJ1-6, with TRBD1 matching over 9 bases. Germline assignment: CDR1 GTSNPN and CDR2 SVGIG (reference sequence). The CDR3 has 14 residues. V was pared by 4 bases and J by 12 bases, with 10 bases of the junction left unmatched. The CDR3 DNA reads as TGTGCCTGGACCCCGACCCGACAGGGGGTACCCCTCCACTTT. It codes for CAWTPTRQGVPLHF.

This clone was picked up a small number of times. CDR3 loop: CASSQVVSGRQPQHF. In DNA, the CDR3 is TGCGCCAGCAGCCAAGTCGTATCAGGGCGTCAGCCCCAGCATTTT. This chain connects TRBV4-1 to TRBJ1-5; D is possibly TRBD1 (5 bases). The V gene's germline CDR1 is MGHRA and CDR2 YSYEKL. V was shortened by 1 base and J by 6 bases, with 13 bases between the two germline ends. This CDR3 spans 15 amino acids.

The chain couples TRBV6-2 or TRBV6-3 to TRBJ2-7, with 10 nucleotides matching TRBD1. CDR1 and CDR2 (germline): MNHEY, SVGEGT. The CDR3 is 15 residues long. The V gene end was trimmed by 2 bases and the J gene end by 7 bases; junction bases not matched to a gene: 8. The CDR3 loop reads CASSYRDRGRREQYF. Written as DNA, the CDR3 is TGTGCCAGCAGTTACCGAGACAGGGGGCGAAGGGAGCAGTACTTC.

The J gene is TRBJ2-7, the V gene TRBV2, with a weak D call TRBD1 (6 bases). The germline V gene has CDR1 SNHLY and CDR2 FYNNEI. V lost 1 base and J lost 1, with 11 bases in between. The CDR3 consists of 15 residues. The CDR3 loop is CASSEDRVLSYEQYF. The CDR3 coding sequence is TGTGCCAGCAGTGAAGACAGGGTTCTATCCTACGAGCAGTACTTC. The full variable domain, with the rest looked up from reference TRBV2 and TRBJ2-7, is EPEVTQTPSHQVTQMGQEVILRCVPISNHLYFYWYRQILGQKVEFLVSFYNNEISEKSEIFDDQFSVERPDGSNFTLKIRSTKLEDSAMYFCASSEDRVLSYEQYFGPGTRLTVT.

CDR3 nucleotide sequence: TGTGCCAGCAGCTTAGGATCCCGGGGGGAGACCCAGTACTTC. It encodes CASSLGSRGETQYF. The chain recombines TRBV7-8 with TRBJ2-5; D may be TRBD2 (6 bases). Trimming removed 1 base at V and 5 bases at J, with 11 bases between. The CDR3 loop spans 14 amino acids. CDR1 SGHVS and CDR2 FQNEAQ come from the germline V gene.

This clone was detected only a few times. The rearrangement links TRBV6-5 to TRBJ2-7, with 7 bases lining up with TRBD1. Losses at the gene ends were 6 bases for V and 2 bases for J; bases not matched to a gene: 10. The CDR3 is made up of 15 amino acids. CDR1 MNHEY and CDR2 SVGAGI come from the germline V gene. In DNA form, the CDR3 reads TGTGCCAGCAGCCTCCGGCCGCAGGGGGCCTACGAGCAGTACTTC. It encodes CASSLRPQGAYEQYF.

This clone was seen a single time. The chain couples TRBV5-1 to TRBJ1-1; 7 positions agree with TRBD1. The junction had 15 bases not matched to a gene; V was cut back by 4 bases and J by 0 bases. CDR3 size: 18 residues. The germline CDR1 and CDR2 sequences are SGHRS and YFSETQ. This CDR3 reads CASSLLSRDRNLNTEAFF. CDR3 bases: TGCGCCAGCAGCCTATTATCCCGGGACAGAAATTTGAACACTGAAGCTTTCTTT.

This chain connects TRBV3-1 (or the pseudogene TRBV3-2) to TRBJ2-7; 9 nucleotides agree with TRBD1. Germline CDR1 reads LGHDT; CDR2 reads YNNKEL (reference sequence). Unmatched junction bases numbered 9, after V lost 5 bases and J lost 1 base. The CDR3 sequence is 16 residues long. The CDR3 nucleotides read TGTGCCAGCAGCTACCAAACCGGGACAGGGTCCTACGAGCAGTACTTC. Translated, it gives CASSYQTGTGSYEQYF.

This clone has a handful of counts. The chain recombines TRBV19 with TRBJ1-2; 8 bases map to TRBD1. The CDR3 length is 14 residues. The V and J ends lost 0 bases and 6 bases, in that order; junction bases with no gene match: 3. Germline lookup yields CDR1 LNHDA and CDR2 SQIVND (reference sequence). CDR3: CASSIDWGQDGYTF. The CDR3 DNA reads TGTGCCAGTAGTATAGATTGGGGACAGGATGGCTACACCTTC.

On this clone itself: A junction end diverges from the germline sequence, so it may reflect a read error. The chain employs TRBV5-1 and TRBJ2-1, with a weak D call TRBD2 (6 bases). Per germline, CDR1 SGHRS and CDR2 YFSETQ. The CDR3 sequence is 12 residues long. The CDR3: CASSASTVGGIF. Here the CDR3 DNA reads TGCGCCAGCAGCGCCTCCACTGTTGGGGGGATCTTC.

This chain uses TRBV6-5 with TRBJ1-2, with TRBD1 matching 9 bases. There are 15 residues in the CDR3. Germline CDR1 and CDR2: MNHEY and SVGAGI. The V and J ends lost 1 base and 6 bases, in that order; junction bases with no gene match: 6. The CDR3 loop is CASSYLVTGGNGYTF. CDR3 DNA: TGTGCCAGCAGTTACTTAGTGACAGGGGGAAATGGCTACACCTTC.

V gene TRBV5-4 combines with J gene TRBJ2-2, with a possible D match to TRBD2 (5 bases). Germline V lookup: CDR1 SGHNT, CDR2 YYREEE (reference sequence). This CDR3 contains 16 residues. V was pared by 1 base and J by 0 bases, with 10 bases between. The CDR3 region is CASSLSLAANTGELFF. Here the CDR3 DNA reads TGTGCCAGCAGCTTGTCCCTAGCCGCGAACACCGGGGAGCTGTTTTTT.

This clone was counted between two and nine times. The chain couples TRBV2 to TRBJ2-7; maybe TRBD2 (6 bases). There are 14 residues in the CDR3. The ends were cut back, 11 bases at V and 5 bases at J, with 22 bases in the middle. The germline V gene encodes CDR1 SNHLY and CDR2 FYNNEI. DNA for the CDR3: TGTGCCTCCGGGCCGACTAGTCCGAAGGACGAGCAGTACTTC. Protein product: CASGPTSPKDEQYF.

This rearrangement joins TRBV24-1 to TRBJ2-7; perhaps TRBD1 as D (6 bases). CDR3 size: 13 residues. Germline values: CDR1 KGHDR, CDR2 SFDVKD. Trimming pared 9 bases from V and 6 bases from J, leaving 17 bases between. The CDR3: CATGGQPLGEQYF. CDR3 sequence (DNA): TGTGCCACCGGTGGACAGCCTCTCGGCGAGCAGTACTTC.

This clone was observed at least ten times. The rearrangement links TRBV6-5 to TRBJ2-7, with TRBD2 identical over 13 bases. With 4 bases clipped from V and 1 base from J, the junction kept 4 bases outside the gene matches. This CDR3 comprises 16 residues. Germline assignment: CDR1 MNHEY and CDR2 SVGAGI. CDR3 sequence reads: CASSSPLAGGSYEQYF. DNA of the CDR3: TGTGCCAGCAGTTCCCCACTAGCGGGGGGGTCCTACGAGCAGTACTTC.

The chain joins TRBV11-2 to TRBJ2-2, with 8 bases fitting TRBD2. Germline values: CDR1 SGHAT, CDR2 FQNNGV. V lost 1 base and J lost 2; bases outside the gene matches: 12. There are 19 residues in the CDR3. The CDR3, as DNA: TGTGCCAGCAGCTTAGCGGGGGGGGCCCCAAGAGGCAACACCGGGGAGCTGTTTTTT. Translating gives CASSLAGGAPRGNTGELFF.

The CDR3 spells CATSRDLAGGAYGYTF. CDR3 coding DNA: TGTGCCACCAGCAGAGATTTGGCAGGTGGCGCCTATGGCTACACCTTC. The chain employs TRBV15 and TRBJ1-2; no definite D call. Germline loops: CDR1 LNHNV, CDR2 YYDKDF (reference sequence). The CDR3 sequence is 16 residues long. Trimming removed 0 bases from V and 4 bases from J, with 15 bases in between.

The genes are TRBV5-1 and TRBJ2-2; D is uncertain. Germline V gives CDR1 SGHRS, CDR2 YFSETQ. The CDR3 runs 13 residues. V dropped 2 bases and J dropped 5 bases, with 7 bases sitting between them. The CDR3 DNA reads TGCGCCAGCAGCTTCACTATGACCGGGGAGCTGTTTTTT. Translation: CASSFTMTGELFF. Based on the CDR3 plus reference TRBV5-1 and TRBJ2-2, the full variable domain is KAGVTQTPRYLIKTRGQQVTLSCSPISGHRSVSWYQQTPGQGLQFLFEYFSETQRNKGNFPGRFSGRQFSNSRSEMNVSTLELGDSALYLCASSFTMTGELFFGEGSRLTVL.

The chain links TRBV9 to TRBJ2-7; TRBD2 matches 11 bases. V was pared by 3 bases and J by 5 bases, with 7 bases of the junction left unmatched. CDR1 SGDLS and CDR2 YYNGEE come from the germline V gene. The CDR3 runs 15 residues. The CDR3 DNA sequence: TGTGCCAGCAGCGACGGTAGCGGGGGGGCGAACGAGCAGTACTTC. Its protein product is CASSDGSGGANEQYF.

The CDR3 coding sequence is TGTGCCACCAGCAGAGAACCCCAGCGGGGGTACCAGTACTTC. This gives the protein CATSREPQRGYQYF. The V call is TRBV15, the J call TRBJ2-5, with 8 positions matching TRBD2. This CDR3 region has 14 residues. V lost 0 bases, J lost 10 bases, and 7 bases stayed unmatched. CDR1 and CDR2 (germline): LNHNV, YYDKDF (reference sequence).

The rearrangement joins TRBV28 to TRBJ2-7; no reliable D call. Germline lookup yields CDR1 MDHEN and CDR2 SYDVKM. Deletions cut 2 bases from V and 2 bases from J, with 7 bases between. The CDR3 length is 13 residues. Here the CDR3 DNA reads TGTGCCAGCAGTTTAGTCTCTGCCTACGAGCAGTACTTC. As protein: CASSLVSAYEQYF.

The rearrangement joins TRBV24-1 to TRBJ2-5; 14 bases map to TRBD2. Trimming removed 3 bases from V and 1 base from J; junction bases left unmatched: 3. The CDR3 totals 17 residues. Germline V gene data show CDR1 as KGHDR and CDR2 as SFDVKD. The chain's CDR3 is CATSDTGLAGAQETQYF. The CDR3 DNA sequence: TGTGCCACCAGTGATACGGGACTAGCGGGGGCCCAAGAGACCCAGTACTTC.

The rearrangement links TRBV6-5 to TRBJ1-5; possible D gene TRBD1, 5 bases. Germline CDR1 MNHEY, CDR2 SVGAGI. This CDR3 has 14 amino acids. The V and J ends lost 2 bases and 5 bases respectively, with 10 bases between them. CDR3: CASSYVQGYQPQHF. CDR3 bases: TGTGCCAGCAGTTACGTGCAGGGCTATCAGCCCCAGCATTTT.

This clone was seen a handful of times. This rearrangement joins TRBV29-1 to TRBJ2-3; D unclear. The germline CDR1 and CDR2 sequences are SQVTM and ANQGSEA. The CDR3 length is 13 residues. V was trimmed by 3 bases and J by 0 bases, leaving 7 bases between them. CDR3 coding DNA: TGCAGCGTTGAGTCCCAGAGCACAGATACGCAGTATTTT. This gives the protein CSVESQSTDTQYF.

The chain couples TRBV4-1 to TRBJ1-5, with a tentative D call TRBD1 (5 bases). Deletions cut 2 bases from V and 6 bases from J, with 11 bases between. The CDR3 sequence is 14 residues long. Germline V gives CDR1 MGHRA, CDR2 YSYEKL. This CDR3 reads CASSQRDGGQPQHF. CDR3 sequence (DNA): TGCGCCAGCAGCCAACGTGACGGGGGTCAGCCCCAGCATTTT.

This chain joins TRBV5-1 and TRBJ1-6; D remains unclear. Germline V gene sequence: CDR1 SGHRS, CDR2 YFSETQ. This CDR3 comprises 15 residues. Trimming removed 0 bases from V and 6 bases from J, with 10 bases in between. The CDR3 DNA reads as TGCGCCAGCAGCTTGGGGGCCGGGATTAATTCACCCCTCCACTTT. It yields the protein CASSLGAGINSPLHF.

This clone appeared a single time. J is TRBJ2-7 and V is TRBV14; possibly TRBD2 for D (5 bases). Germline CDR1 and CDR2: SGHDN and FVKESK. CDR3 length: 14 amino acids. Trimming left V 2 bases short and J 1 base short, with 9 bases between. Written as DNA, the CDR3 is TGTGCCAGCAGCCAACTACCGGGGTCCTACGAGCAGTACTTC. Amino acids: CASSQLPGSYEQYF.